These 9 T cell receptor beta chains were all obtained from the same sample, sequenced in a study of T cells in Graves' hyperthyroidism and ophthalmopathy. TCR beta CDR3 sequences were amplified from RNA transcripts. TCR CDR3 regions were first amplified by RT-PCR with HTBI primers. MiXCR, applied by TCRdb to the multiplex PCR reads, yields one record per CDR3 protein. There are roughly 650,000 distinct CDR3 sequences in the sample; roughly 16% occur only once, and roughly 3.4% lies in the top ten. The specimen was blood. All receptors derive from a woman in her 40s with Graves' ophthalmopathy.

This clonotype was detected many times. The V and J genes are TRBV6-1 and TRBJ1-1; D is unclear. Looked up from germline, CDR1 is MNHNS and CDR2 is SASEGT. This CDR3 has 13 amino acids. V lost 10 bases to trimming and J lost 5 bases, with 17 bases between them. As DNA, the CDR3 is TGTGCCACAAGGCGACAACTATGGACTGAAGCTTTCTTT. Translating it yields CATRRQLWTEAFF.

The chain couples TRBV28 to TRBJ1-2; 8 nucleotides agree with TRBD1. The V segment lost 6 bases and the J segment 0 bases; nucleotides outside the gene matches: 3. Looked up from germline, CDR1 is MDHEN and CDR2 is SYDVKM. The CDR3 loop spans 14 amino acids. The CDR3 here is CASRTGEANYGYTF. CDR3 DNA sequence: TGTGCCAGCAGGACAGGGGAAGCTAACTATGGCTACACCTTC.

As concerns this clonotype: Given a much more abundant clone one base away, this may be a read error. CDR3 coding DNA: TGTGCCAGCCGGACGGGAGGGCCGTTGGTAGAGACCCAGTACTTC. It translates to CASRTGGPLVETQYF. The rearrangement uses TRBV28 and TRBJ2-5, with 8 bases lining up with TRBD2. Germline V gene data show CDR1 as MDHEN and CDR2 as SYDVKM. The V segment lost 8 bases and the J segment 4 bases; nucleotides outside the gene matches: 12. The CDR3 loop spans 15 amino acids.

This clonotype has only a few counts. This sequence joins TRBV27 and TRBJ2-3; possibly TRBD1 for D (6 bases). V was trimmed by 5 bases and J by 4 bases, leaving 13 bases between them. The germline CDR1 and CDR2 sequences are MNHEY and SMNVEV (reference sequence). This CDR3 has 14 amino acids. DNA for the CDR3: TGTGCCAGCAGTCTCTGGGGGCGCGCAGATACGCAGTATTTT. Amino acids: CASSLWGRADTQYF.

This clonotype was recorded many times. This rearrangement joins TRBV20-1 to TRBJ2-7; tentative D call: TRBD1 (6 bases). Trimming removed 3 bases from V and 0 bases from J, with 12 bases in between. Germline lookup yields CDR1 DFQATT and CDR2 SNEGSKA (reference sequence). The CDR3 length is 14 residues. The CDR3 DNA reads TGCAGTGCTAGTAGACAGGCTAGCTCCTACGAGCAGTACTTC. Translated, it gives CSASRQASSYEQYF.

This chain uses TRBV10-2 with TRBJ1-5; D remains unclear. The CDR3 is 16 residues long. CDR1 is WSHSY and CDR2 is SAAADI in the germline V gene. With 2 bases removed from V and 2 bases from J, the gap between germline ends came to 13 bases. The CDR3 sequence is CASSENLGARNQPQHF. The CDR3 nucleotides read TGCGCCAGCAGTGAGAATTTGGGTGCACGCAATCAGCCCCAGCATTTT.

This clonotype was recorded many times. The V and J genes are TRBV20-1 and TRBJ2-7, with TRBD2 identical over 14 bases. This CDR3 has 15 residues. The J segment lost 1 base and the V segment lost 5 bases, leaving 4 bases of the junction unmatched. CDR1 DFQATT and CDR2 SNEGSKA come from the germline V gene (reference sequence). The chain's CDR3 is CSASGTSGSSYEQYF. The CDR3 nucleotides read TGCAGTGCTTCCGGGACTAGCGGGAGTTCCTACGAGCAGTACTTC.

This clonotype came up many times. The chain is built from TRBV19 and TRBJ2-2; the match to TRBD1 covers 8 bases. Germline V gene sequence: CDR1 LNHDA, CDR2 SQIVND (reference sequence). Trimming at V came to 4 bases and at J to 4 bases, leaving 8 bases not matched to a gene. The CDR3 loop spans 16 amino acids. The CDR3 spells CASSSWETGVTGELFF. The CDR3 DNA is TGTGCCAGTAGTAGCTGGGAGACAGGGGTCACCGGGGAGCTGTTTTTT.

This clonotype was picked up a small number of times. This chain links TRBV30 with TRBJ2-2; TRBD2 matches at 8 bases. The CDR3 has 13 residues. In germline, CDR1 is GTSNPN, CDR2 SVGIG (reference sequence). V lost 5 bases to trimming and J lost 6 bases; unmatched junction nucleotides: 5. In DNA form, the CDR3 reads TGTGCCTGGTACGGGAGGGCCTCCGGGGAGCTGTTTTTT. Translated: CAWYGRASGELFF.